The 17 T cell receptor beta chains in this list originate from one sample, sequenced in a study of T cell changes during pregnancy in multiple sclerosis. Repertoires were generated with immunoSEQ multiplex PCR, while TCRdb's copy carries only in-frame clones and drops some. The table shows about 42,000 clones, with less than 90% occurring only once. Here the sequenced sample was CD4+ T cells from peripheral blood mononuclear cells, taken before pregnancy. The origin of the receptors is a female donor with multiple sclerosis, enrolled in a pregnancy study.

This sequence joins TRBV2 and TRBJ1-1; D uncertain. The CDR3 extends over 10 amino acids. Germline V gene data show CDR1 as SNHLY and CDR2 as FYNNEI. Trimming stripped 2 bases from V and 11 bases from J, with 6 bases between. The CDR3 sequence: CASSENSAFF. The CDR3 DNA follows: TGTGCCAGCAGTGAAAATAGTGCTTTCTTT.

The chain employs TRBV11-3 and TRBJ2-3; 9 bases match TRBD2. Germline loops: CDR1 SGHNT, CDR2 YENEEA. CDR3 length equals 14 residues. V gave up 5 bases and J gave up 6 bases; unmatched junction bases: 6. CDR3: CASSPRGRADTQYF. DNA of the CDR3: TGTGCCAGCAGCCCCCGCGGGAGGGCTGATACGCAGTATTTT.

This chain links TRBV27 with TRBJ2-5; 8 nucleotides match TRBD1. This CDR3 region has 14 residues. Germline V lookup: CDR1 MNHEY, CDR2 SMNVEV (reference sequence). V trimming: 3 bases; J trimming: 7 bases; junction bases outside the gene matches: 7. The CDR3 protein is CASSFGDRTATQYF. The CDR3 nucleotides are TGTGCCAGCAGTTTTGGGGACAGGACGGCGACCCAGTACTTC.

This chain connects TRBV11-2 to TRBJ2-5; 11 bases align to TRBD1. This CDR3 region has 17 residues. Germline V gives CDR1 SGHAT, CDR2 FQNNGV. V lost 1 base and J lost 2; bases outside the gene matches: 6. The CDR3 loop reads CASSLGAGTGGQETQYF. The CDR3 DNA is TGTGCCAGCAGCTTAGGGGCCGGGACAGGGGGTCAAGAGACCCAGTACTTC.

J is TRBJ1-1 and V is TRBV19; perhaps TRBD1 as D (5 bases). The V end was cut by 4 bases, the J end by 9 bases, with 15 bases between. The CDR3 loop spans 13 amino acids. CDR1 and CDR2 (germline): LNHDA, SQIVND (reference sequence). The CDR3 bases are TGTGCCAGTAGTAGGGGCAGGGTAACGAAAGCTTTCTTT. This translates into CASSRGRVTKAFF.

The chain carries TRBV2 and TRBJ1-4; 9 nucleotides match TRBD1. With 7 bases clipped from V and 8 bases from J, the junction kept 8 bases outside the gene matches. Germline CDR1 is SNHLY and CDR2 is FYNNEI. The CDR3 extends over 14 amino acids. As DNA, the CDR3 is TGTGCCAGCACCTTACAGGGGGCAGGGGAAAAACTGTTTTTT. Translated, it gives CASTLQGAGEKLFF.

By sample share, this clone is medium-sized. The chain couples TRBV19 to TRBJ1-2; D gene ambiguous. V dropped 0 bases and J dropped 2 bases, with 7 bases sitting between them. The CDR3 contains 14 residues. Germline CDR1 and CDR2: LNHDA and SQIVND (reference sequence). The CDR3 DNA reads TGTGCCAGTAGTATAGAACCCGGGAACTATGGCTACACCTTC. Translated: CASSIEPGNYGYTF.

V gene TRBV2 combines with J gene TRBJ1-5, with D maybe TRBD1 (5 bases). The V end lost 3 bases, the J end lost 1 base, and 10 bases lay between the germline ends. CDR1 is SNHLY and CDR2 is FYNNEI in the germline V gene. CDR3 length: 15 amino acids. CDR3 bases: TGTGCCAGCAGTGATGGGCAGGGCAGCAATCAGCCCCAGCATTTT. Its translation: CASSDGQGSNQPQHF.

The chain joins TRBV11-2 to TRBJ2-2; D is ambiguous. The germline CDR1 and CDR2 sequences are SGHAT and FQNNGV. The CDR3 is made up of 13 amino acids. Trimming shortened V by 10 bases and J by 2 bases, and 11 bases separated the two germline ends. The CDR3 loop is CATGDRNTGELFF. CDR3 coding DNA: TGTGCCACCGGAGACCGAAACACCGGGGAGCTGTTTTTT.

The genes are TRBV6-6 and TRBJ2-5, with D perhaps TRBD1 (5 bases). The CDR3 sequence is 13 residues long. The V end was cut by 8 bases, the J end by 2 bases, with 12 bases between. Germline V gene lookup returns CDR1 MNHNY and CDR2 SVGAGI (reference sequence). For the CDR3, the DNA is TGTGCCAGCGTAGGGGCAGATCAAGAGACCCAGTACTTC. Its protein is CASVGADQETQYF.

V usage is TRBV19 and J usage is TRBJ1-3, with 7 bases identical to TRBD1. The CDR3 contains 15 residues. Germline CDR1 reads LNHDA; CDR2 reads SQIVND (reference sequence). V gave up 6 bases and J gave up 4 bases; unmatched junction bases: 9. The CDR3 reads CASRPAGRGGNTIYF. The CDR3 nucleotides read TGTGCCAGTAGGCCTGCCGGCAGGGGGGGAAACACCATATATTTT.

The chain couples TRBV5-1 to TRBJ2-5; 8 bases agree with TRBD1. The germline CDR1 and CDR2 sequences are SGHRS and YFSETQ. V trimming: 4 bases; J trimming: 5 bases; junction bases outside the gene matches: 7. The CDR3 totals 14 residues. DNA for the CDR3: TGCGCCAGCAGCCCTGGACAGGGCTCGGAGACCCAGTACTTC. This sequence encodes CASSPGQGSETQYF.

V usage is TRBV19 and J usage is TRBJ2-7, with 8 bases aligning to TRBD1. The CDR3 is made up of 16 amino acids. Per germline, CDR1 LNHDA and CDR2 SQIVND (reference sequence). Trimming cost V 5 bases and J 5 bases; bases outside gene matches: 14. The CDR3 DNA follows: TGTGCCAGTAGTTCCCCCCCCGGACAGGGTACCGACGAGCAGTACTTC. It encodes CASSSPPGQGTDEQYF.

This chain joins TRBV18 and TRBJ1-3; 8 bases line up with TRBD1. V lost 3 bases and J lost 11; bases outside the gene matches: 9. Germline CDR1 KGHSH, CDR2 LQKENI. This CDR3 region has 14 residues. The CDR3 sequence: CASSPGQDLRPIYF. The CDR3 bases are TGTGCCAGCTCACCGGGACAGGACCTTAGGCCCATATATTTT. Variable domain in full (rest from reference TRBV18 and TRBJ1-3): NAGVMQNPRHLVRRRGQEARLRCSPMKGHSHVYWYRQLPEEGLKFMVYLQKENIIDESGMPKERFSAEFPKEGPSILRIQQVVRGDSAAYFCASSPGQDLRPIYFGEGSWLTVV.

The J gene is TRBJ1-2, the V gene TRBV30; 10 bases are a match to TRBD1. The CDR3 totals 14 residues. Germline lookup yields CDR1 GTSNPN and CDR2 SVGIG (reference sequence). The V gene end was trimmed by 5 bases and the J gene end by 6 bases; junction bases not matched to a gene: 9. As DNA, the CDR3 is TGTGCCTGGGACCGGGACAGGGGTTTGGATGGCTACACCTTC. Translated: CAWDRDRGLDGYTF.

The table lists this clone with a few counts. This chain joins TRBV18 and TRBJ1-2; TRBD1 agrees at 9 bases. V gave up 2 bases and J gave up 5 bases; unmatched junction bases: 3. The germline gives CDR1 KGHSH, CDR2 LQKENI. CDR3 length: 14 residues. The CDR3 is CASSPMGQGYGYTF. The CDR3 DNA reads as TGTGCCAGCTCACCAATGGGACAGGGTTATGGCTACACCTTC.

The rearrangement uses TRBV30 and TRBJ2-7; 7 bases match TRBD2. V lost 5 bases to trimming and J lost 4 bases; unmatched junction nucleotides: 5. Germline CDR1 reads GTSNPN; CDR2 reads SVGIG (reference sequence). The CDR3 has 12 amino acids. As DNA, the CDR3 is TGTGCCTGGGTTGGGGAGGGGTACGAGCAGTACTTC. Protein sequence: CAWVGEGYEQYF. Supplemented by reference TRBV30 and TRBJ2-7, the full variable domain reads SQTIHQWPATLVQPVGSPLSLECTVEGTSNPNLYWYRQAAGRGLQLLFYSVGIGQISSEVPQNLSASRPQDRQFILSSKKLLLSDSGFYLCAWVGEGYEQYFGPGTRLTVT.